What follows are 3 T cell receptor beta chains derived from one specimen sequenced in a study of regulatory T cells in long-lasting Graves disease. Both iRepertoire HTBI primers and Arm-PCR of CDR3 regions were used to build the TCR beta libraries. TCRdb re-analysed the multiplex PCR reads in MiXCR, keeping a single row per CDR3 protein. The repertoire includes roughly 440,000 distinct CDR3 sequences, 16% of them detected once, and around 23% sits in the top ten. Time point denoted: newly diagnosed GD, antithyroid drugs for less than 3 months. From RNA extracted from PBMCs, the TCR library was made. These data were likewise used in another study, on T cells in Graves' hyperthyroidism and ophthalmopathy.

Sequenced material: peripheral blood mononuclear cells (PBMCs), taken at new diagnosis, from a patient treated with antithyroid drugs. The receptors were gathered from a young woman with Graves disease.

This clonotype occurred many times. This chain joins TRBV28 and TRBJ2-5; TRBD1 matches 10 bases. The V and J ends lost 2 bases and 4 bases, in that order; junction bases with no gene match: 7. Looked up from germline, CDR1 is MDHEN and CDR2 is SYDVKM. CDR3 length: 16 residues. The CDR3 DNA reads as TGTGCCAGCAGTTTAGGGGGACAGGGGCTAGTAGAGACCCAGTACTTC. Translating it yields CASSLGGQGLVETQYF.

CDR3 residues: CSAASGLVSTDTQYF. The CDR3 DNA reads as TGCAGTGCGGCCTCGGGACTAGTTAGCACAGATACGCAGTATTTT. J is TRBJ2-3 and V is TRBV20-1; 8 bases fit TRBD2. Trimming cost V 6 bases and J 0 bases; bases outside gene matches: 8. In germline, CDR1 is DFQATT, CDR2 SNEGSKA (reference sequence). This CDR3 comprises 15 residues.

V usage is TRBV29-1 and J usage is TRBJ2-7, with TRBD1 matching 8 bases. This CDR3 has 12 residues. Germline CDR1 is SQVTM and CDR2 is ANQGSEA. The CDR3 reads CVAGTGTYEQYF. In nucleotides, the CDR3 is TGCGTGGCGGGGACAGGAACCTACGAGCAGTACTTC.